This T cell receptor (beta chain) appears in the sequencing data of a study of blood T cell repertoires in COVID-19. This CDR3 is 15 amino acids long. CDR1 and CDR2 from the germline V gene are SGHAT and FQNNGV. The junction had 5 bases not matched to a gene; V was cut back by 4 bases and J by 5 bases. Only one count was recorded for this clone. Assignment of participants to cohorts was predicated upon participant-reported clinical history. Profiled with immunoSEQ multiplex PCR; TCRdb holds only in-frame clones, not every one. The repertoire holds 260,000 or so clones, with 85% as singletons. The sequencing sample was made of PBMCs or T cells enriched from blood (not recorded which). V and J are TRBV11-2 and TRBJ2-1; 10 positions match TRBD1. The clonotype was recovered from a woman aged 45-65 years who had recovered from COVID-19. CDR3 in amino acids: CASSSWTGGNNEQFF. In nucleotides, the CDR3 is TGTGCCAGCAGCTCATGGACAGGGGGGAACAATGAGCAGTTCTTC.